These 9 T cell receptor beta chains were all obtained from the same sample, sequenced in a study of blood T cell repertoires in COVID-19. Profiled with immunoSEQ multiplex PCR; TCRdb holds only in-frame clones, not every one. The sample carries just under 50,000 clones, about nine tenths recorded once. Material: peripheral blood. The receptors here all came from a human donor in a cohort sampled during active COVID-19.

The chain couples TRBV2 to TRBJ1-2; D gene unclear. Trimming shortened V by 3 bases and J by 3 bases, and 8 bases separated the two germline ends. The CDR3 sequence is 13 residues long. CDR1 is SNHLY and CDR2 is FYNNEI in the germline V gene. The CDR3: CASSDGEHYGYTF. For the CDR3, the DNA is TGTGCCAGCAGTGACGGGGAGCACTATGGCTACACCTTC.

CDR3 in amino acids: CAWIEGAGGFYNEQFF. The CDR3 nucleotides are TGTGCCTGGATCGAAGGGGCGGGAGGGTTCTACAATGAGCAGTTCTTC. The chain uses TRBV30 and TRBJ2-1; TRBD2 agrees at 9 bases. Germline loops: CDR1 GTSNPN, CDR2 SVGIG (reference sequence). With 4 bases clipped from V and 3 bases from J, the junction kept 10 bases outside the gene matches. CDR3 length: 16 amino acids.

The CDR3 DNA follows: TGTGCCAGCAGCTTAGCGCCTGGCCAATCCTACGAGCAGTACTTC. Translation: CASSLAPGQSYEQYF. The chain recombines TRBV7-9 with TRBJ2-7; D gene unclear. Trimming cost V 0 bases and J 1 base, with 10 bases left between them. Germline V gene sequence: CDR1 SEHNR, CDR2 FQNEAQ (reference sequence). The CDR3 is 15 amino acids.

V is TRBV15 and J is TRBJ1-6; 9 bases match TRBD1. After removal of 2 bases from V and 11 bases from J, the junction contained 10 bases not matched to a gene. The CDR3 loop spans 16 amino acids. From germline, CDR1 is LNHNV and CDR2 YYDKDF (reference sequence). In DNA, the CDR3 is TGTGCCACCAGCAGATCGCCCGGGACAGGGTCGACACCCCTCCACTTT. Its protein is CATSRSPGTGSTPLHF.

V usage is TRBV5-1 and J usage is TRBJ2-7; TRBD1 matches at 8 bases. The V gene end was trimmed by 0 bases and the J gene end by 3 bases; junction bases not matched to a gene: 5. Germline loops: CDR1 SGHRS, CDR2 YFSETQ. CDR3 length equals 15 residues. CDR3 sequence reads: CASSLAGQGSYEQYF. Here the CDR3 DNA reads TGCGCCAGCAGCTTGGCCGGACAGGGCAGCTACGAGCAGTACTTC. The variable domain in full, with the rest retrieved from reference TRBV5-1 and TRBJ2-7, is KAGVTQTPRYLIKTRGQQVTLSCSPISGHRSVSWYQQTPGQGLQFLFEYFSETQRNKGNFPGRFSGRQFSNSRSEMNVSTLELGDSALYLCASSLAGQGSYEQYFGPGTRLTVT.

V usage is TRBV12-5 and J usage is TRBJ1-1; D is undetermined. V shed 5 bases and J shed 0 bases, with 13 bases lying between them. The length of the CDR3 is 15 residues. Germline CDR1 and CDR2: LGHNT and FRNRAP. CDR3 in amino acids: CASGPRRVMNTEAFF. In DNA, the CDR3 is TGTGCTAGTGGTCCCCGCCGGGTGATGAACACTGAAGCTTTCTTT.

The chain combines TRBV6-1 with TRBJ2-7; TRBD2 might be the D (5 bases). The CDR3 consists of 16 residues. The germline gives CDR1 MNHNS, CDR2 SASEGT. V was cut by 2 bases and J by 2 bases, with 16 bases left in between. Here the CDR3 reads CASSESGTRVPYEQYF. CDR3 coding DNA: TGTGCCAGCAGTGAATCGGGAACAAGGGTCCCCTACGAGCAGTACTTC.

The CDR3 region is CASSQDVEFSYEQYF. The CDR3 nucleotides read TGTGCCAGCAGCCAAGATGTGGAGTTCTCCTACGAGCAGTACTTC. The chain joins TRBV3-1 (or the pseudogene TRBV3-2) to TRBJ2-7; D is ambiguous. CDR3 length: 15 residues. V dropped 0 bases and J dropped 0 bases, with 9 bases sitting between them. The V gene's germline CDR1 is LGHDT and CDR2 YNNKEL (reference sequence).

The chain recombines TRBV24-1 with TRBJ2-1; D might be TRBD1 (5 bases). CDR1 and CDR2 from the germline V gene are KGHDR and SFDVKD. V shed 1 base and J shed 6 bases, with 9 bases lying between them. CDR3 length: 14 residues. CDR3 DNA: TGTGCCACCAGTGATTTTGGGCAGGGCAATGAGCAGTTCTTC. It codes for CATSDFGQGNEQFF.